This T cell receptor (beta chain) was identified during a study of blood T cell repertoires in COVID-19. About the research overall: The United States, Italy and Spain supplied acute and convalescent COVID-19 samples. Sources were T cells, B-cell-depleted T cells, or PBMCs; the material itself was cDNA or gDNA.

Original processing notes: Amplification from reference gene primers served as the basis for estimated nucleated cell counts. Sequencing used immunoSEQ multiplex PCR; TCRdb keeps in-frame clones, though not all of them. The V and J calls and clone size are taken from that table; D and trimming were inferred from the DNA. The table records 250,000 to 350,000 clones, just under 85% of them present only once. V was cut by 5 bases and J by 0 bases, with 16 bases left in between. The CDR3 has 16 residues. CDR1 is SEHNR, CDR2 FQNEAQ, per germline (reference sequence). The chain has TRBV7-9 and TRBJ1-2, with a tentative D call TRBD1 (6 bases). Sequencing input: peripheral blood. This TCR was recovered from a woman aged 50 to 60 with active or convalescent COVID-19. The CDR3 DNA reads TGTGCCAGCAGCAATGGGGGGGCGTGGACTAACTATGGCTACACCTTC. It encodes CASSNGGAWTNYGYTF.